Below, one TCR beta chain is given with its context. This table comes from immunoSEQ multiplex PCR, and its TCRdb copy is limited to in-frame clones, with some not included. The profile shows 40,000 or so clones, 75% to 85% of them singletons. These data originate in a study of PD-1 blockade in mismatch repair-deficient tumors. The sequence was collected from an adult with mismatch repair-deficient cancer. Here the sequenced sample was peripheral blood, taken 4 weeks after starting pembrolizumab.

The CDR3 protein is CASSQLRWGVGGYGYTF. DNA for the CDR3: TGCGCCAGCAGCCAACTCCGGTGGGGGGTGGGTGGATATGGCTACACCTTC. The chain has TRBV4-1 and TRBJ1-2; perhaps TRBD1 as D (5 bases). Trimming cost V 2 bases and J 5 bases, with 21 bases left between them. From germline, CDR1 is MGHRA and CDR2 YSYEKL. This CDR3 spans 17 amino acids.